Shown below are 31 T cell receptor beta chains from a single sample sequenced in a study of beta chain features in type 1 diabetes. Study observations and caveats: There was a moderate but significant shortening of TCRB CDR3s in all four CD4+ subsets of Type 1 diabetes patients.

As every portion of the isolated RNA was reverse transcribed, the sequencing read expressed TCRB transcripts. Method: immunoSEQ multiplex PCR; TCRdb's copy keeps in-frame clones and lacks some. The profile shows hundreds of thousands of clones, under 15% of them singletons. The antigens of these receptors remain unknown. Sequencing input: naive CD4+ T cells from blood. The receptors come from a man aged 18 to 35 with type 1 diabetes.

As for this clone: This sample also contains other DNA sequences that code for the same CDR3. The chain combines TRBV18 with TRBJ2-1; TRBD1 aligns across 10 bases. The junction had 3 bases not matched to a gene; V was cut back by 3 bases and J by 4 bases. The CDR3 has 15 amino acids. CDR1 is KGHSH, CDR2 LQKENI, per germline. CDR3 DNA: TGTGCCAGCTCACCCGGACAGGGGGATTACAATGAGCAGTTCTTC. Translating gives CASSPGQGDYNEQFF.

This clone turned up a few times. V gene TRBV18 combines with J gene TRBJ2-7; 7 nucleotides agree with TRBD1. Germline loops: CDR1 KGHSH, CDR2 LQKENI. This CDR3 is built from 16 residues. The V and J ends lost 4 bases and 3 bases, in that order; junction bases with no gene match: 12. The CDR3 protein is CASSRSVGQNSYEQYF. The DNA for the CDR3 is TGTGCCAGCTCACGAAGTGTGGGACAGAACAGCTACGAGCAGTACTTC. Complete variable domain (other parts from reference TRBV18 and TRBJ2-7): NAGVMQNPRHLVRRRGQEARLRCSPMKGHSHVYWYRQLPEEGLKFMVYLQKENIIDESGMPKERFSAEFPKEGPSILRIQQVVRGDSAAYFCASSRSVGQNSYEQYFGPGTRLTVT.

The V gene is TRBV30, the J gene TRBJ1-3, with D possibly TRBD1 on 6 matching bases. The CDR3 contains 14 residues. V was shortened by 6 bases and J by 0 bases, with 12 bases between the two germline ends. The germline CDR1 and CDR2 sequences are GTSNPN and SVGIG (reference sequence). CDR3 nucleotides: TGTGCCTGCGGGACACAGAGCTCTGGAAACACCATATATTTT. This encodes CACGTQSSGNTIYF.

The table lists this clone with a few counts. The V call is TRBV28, the J call TRBJ1-5, with no clear D. Germline CDR1 and CDR2: MDHEN and SYDVKM. The CDR3 has 12 amino acids. Trimming took off 7 bases at V and 7 bases at J, with 11 bases between the two ends. Written as DNA, the CDR3 is TGTGCCAGCAACAGCGAGGACCAGCCCCAGCATTTT. Translation gives CASNSEDQPQHF.

For this clone: Within the sample, other DNA sequences also encode this same CDR3. The chain uses TRBV7-9 and TRBJ1-1; 9 nucleotides agree with TRBD1. This CDR3 is 13 amino acids long. V lost 4 bases and J lost 6; bases outside the gene matches: 3. The germline V gene encodes CDR1 SEHNR and CDR2 FQNEAQ (reference sequence). The DNA of the CDR3 is TGTGCCAGCAGCTCCGACAGGGGGGCTGAAGCTTTCTTT. It yields the protein CASSSDRGAEAFF.

V is TRBV9 and J is TRBJ2-1; either TRBD1 or TRBD2 may supply D (5 bases each). From germline, CDR1 is SGDLS and CDR2 YYNGEE. With 3 bases removed from V and 8 bases from J, the gap between germline ends came to 21 bases. This CDR3 comprises 16 residues. The CDR3 nucleotides are TGTGCCAGCAGCGAAACCGGGACGGCGCTTAAGGATGAGCAGTTCTTC. Amino acids: CASSETGTALKDEQFF.

In its sample, this clone was seen a few times. The sample holds other DNA sequences that translate to the same CDR3. This chain links TRBV30 with TRBJ2-2; either TRBD1 or TRBD2 may fit D (6 bases each). V shed 0 bases and J shed 4 bases, with 18 bases lying between them. Germline CDR1 GTSNPN, CDR2 SVGIG (reference sequence). The CDR3 contains 17 residues. The CDR3 DNA sequence: TGTGCCTGGAGTGTATTGGAGGGGGTGATTGGCACCGGGGAGCTGTTTTTT. It specifies CAWSVLEGVIGTGELFF.

This clone was seen a handful of times. The rearrangement uses TRBV5-6 and TRBJ1-4, with D unclear. The V end lost 0 bases, the J end lost 8 bases, and 11 bases lay between the germline ends. Germline V gene lookup returns CDR1 SGHDT and CDR2 YYEEEE. The CDR3 has 14 amino acids. The CDR3 sequence: CASSLGATGEKLFF. The CDR3 bases are TGTGCCAGCAGCTTGGGTGCGACCGGGGAAAAACTGTTTTTT.

In nucleotides, the CDR3 is TGTGCCAGCAAGTCGGGGGGCTCCTACGAGCAGTACTTC. Protein: CASKSGGSYEQYF. The rearrangement uses TRBV2 and TRBJ2-7; 7 positions agree with TRBD2. V dropped 7 bases and J dropped 0; count of bases not matched to a gene: 3. CDR1 and CDR2 (germline): SNHLY, FYNNEI. CDR3 length equals 13 residues.

The V call is TRBV25-1, the J call TRBJ1-6; a possible D gene is TRBD1 (6 bases). V lost 3 bases to trimming and J lost 6 bases, with 12 bases between them. In germline, CDR1 is MGHDK, CDR2 SYGVNS. CDR3 length equals 15 residues. The CDR3: CASSDPGASNSPLHF. The CDR3 coding sequence is TGTGCCAGCAGTGACCCAGGGGCGAGTAATTCACCCCTCCACTTT.

A few counts support this clone. CDR3 DNA: TGTGCCAGCAGTTTGGAGGGGGCCCCCGGACTAGAGGTCCCCGGGGAGCTGTTTTTT. It translates to CASSLEGAPGLEVPGELFF. The chain combines TRBV28 with TRBJ2-2; either TRBD1 or TRBD2 may supply D (7 bases each). Trimming shortened V by 3 bases and J by 6 bases, and 26 bases separated the two germline ends. The V gene's germline CDR1 is MDHEN and CDR2 SYDVKM. The CDR3 has 19 residues. Complete variable domain (other parts from reference TRBV28 and TRBJ2-2): DVKVTQSSRYLVKRTGEKVFLECVQDMDHENMFWYRQDPGLGLRLIYFSYDVKMKEKGDIPEGYSVSREKKERFSLILESASTNQTSMYLCASSLEGAPGLEVPGELFFGEGSRLTVL.

This clone was counted a few times. The chain joins TRBV13 to TRBJ2-7; D might be TRBD2 (6 bases). Trimming took off 1 base at V and 2 bases at J, with 9 bases between the two ends. The length of the CDR3 is 14 residues. Germline CDR1 and CDR2: PRHDT and FYEKMQ (reference sequence). CDR3 sequence (DNA): TGTGCCAGCAGCTTAGCCGGGGGAGCCTACGAGCAGTACTTC. Its protein product is CASSLAGGAYEQYF.

This clone turned up a few times. This rearrangement joins TRBV7-9 to TRBJ2-2; D ambiguous. The germline V and J ends were trimmed by 10 bases and 4 bases, with 10 bases remaining between them. From germline, CDR1 is SEHNR and CDR2 FQNEAQ (reference sequence). The CDR3 is made up of 12 amino acids. For the CDR3, the DNA is TGTGCCATCTTTTCGGCCACCGGGGAGCTGTTTTTT. Translation gives CAIFSATGELFF.

This clone was seen a single time. The V gene is TRBV10-3, the J gene TRBJ1-2, with 8 positions matching TRBD1. The V gene end was trimmed by 5 bases and the J gene end by 6 bases; junction bases not matched to a gene: 5. The CDR3 is 13 residues long. Germline-derived CDR1 and CDR2 are ENHRY and SYGVKD. The CDR3 loop reads CAISTMTGDGYTF. CDR3 bases: TGTGCCATCAGTACTATGACAGGGGATGGCTACACCTTC.

This clone was detected a few times. The chain carries TRBV6-5 and TRBJ1-5; 12 bases are shared with TRBD1. J gave up 8 bases and V 5 bases, and 7 bases lay outside the gene matches. Germline assignment: CDR1 MNHEY and CDR2 SVGAGI. The CDR3 has 15 residues. Written as DNA, the CDR3 is TGTGCCAGCAGTCCCGGGACAGGGGGCTTGGAGCCCCAGCATTTT. This gives the protein CASSPGTGGLEPQHF.

The chain carries TRBV4-1 and TRBJ2-7; TRBD2 agrees at 10 bases. V shed 1 base, J shed 0 bases, and the junction held 9 bases outside the gene matches. The CDR3 is made up of 18 amino acids. Germline assignment: CDR1 MGHRA and CDR2 YSYEKL. The CDR3 is CASSQVSLAGVGSYEQYF. In DNA form, the CDR3 reads TGCGCCAGCAGCCAAGTAAGCCTAGCGGGGGTCGGCTCCTACGAGCAGTACTTC.

V and J are TRBV30 and TRBJ2-2; tentatively, D is TRBD1 or TRBD2 (5 bases each). Trimming shortened V by 0 bases and J by 8 bases, and 19 bases separated the two germline ends. This CDR3 contains 16 residues. Germline V CDR1 and CDR2: GTSNPN, SVGIG (reference sequence). In DNA form, the CDR3 reads TGTGCCTGGAGTGTACTCATTGGGACCCCGGGAGGGGAGCTGTTTTTT. It yields the protein CAWSVLIGTPGGELFF.

The V and J genes are TRBV2 and TRBJ1-4; D is undetermined. Germline CDR1 is SNHLY and CDR2 is FYNNEI. The germline V and J ends were trimmed by 5 bases and 5 bases, with 15 bases remaining between them. The CDR3 spans 15 residues. CDR3 amino acids: CASSIGGKPNEKLFF. The CDR3 nucleotides are TGTGCCAGCAGTATTGGCGGGAAACCAAATGAAAAACTGTTTTTT.

The chain joins TRBV19 to TRBJ2-1; a weak D match, TRBD1 (6 bases). Trimming stripped 4 bases from V and 7 bases from J, with 11 bases between. Germline lookup yields CDR1 LNHDA and CDR2 SQIVND (reference sequence). The CDR3 runs to 13 residues. The chain's CDR3 is CASSTGVWNEQFF. The CDR3 DNA sequence: TGTGCCAGTAGTACAGGGGTGTGGAATGAGCAGTTCTTC.

The gene calls are TRBV6-5 and TRBJ2-7; D gene unclear. V lost 6 bases and J 7 bases, leaving 10 bases between the germline ends. This CDR3 contains 11 residues. Germline loops: CDR1 MNHEY, CDR2 SVGAGI. Here the CDR3 reads CASSLGVEQYF. The CDR3 DNA reads TGTGCCAGCAGCCTGGGCGTGGAGCAGTACTTC.

This clone appeared a few times. The rearrangement links TRBV5-8 to TRBJ2-7, with a possible D match to TRBD1 (5 bases). The germline V and J ends were trimmed by 5 bases and 0 bases, with 9 bases remaining between them. This CDR3 has 13 residues. From germline, CDR1 is SGHTS and CDR2 YDEGEE. This CDR3 reads CASSFQGSYEQYF. The CDR3 DNA reads TGTGCCAGCAGTTTCCAGGGCTCCTACGAGCAGTACTTC.

The rearrangement joins TRBV7-9 to TRBJ2-3; D might be TRBD1 (5 bases). The germline CDR1 and CDR2 sequences are SEHNR and FQNEAQ (reference sequence). The CDR3 covers 14 residues. V was pared by 4 bases and J by 2 bases, with 10 bases between. The CDR3 spells CASSSLGATDTQYF. As DNA, the CDR3 is TGTGCCAGCAGCTCCCTAGGGGCCACAGATACGCAGTATTTT.

V usage is TRBV30 and J usage is TRBJ1-1; D remains unclear. V was pared by 1 base and J by 4 bases, with 4 bases between. Germline V gene lookup returns CDR1 GTSNPN and CDR2 SVGIG (reference sequence). This CDR3 has 11 amino acids. In nucleotides, the CDR3 is TGTGCCTGGAGTGCCTCCACTGAAGCTTTCTTT. Amino acids: CAWSASTEAFF.

This chain's CDR3 is CAWSSGSNTEAFF. The CDR3 nucleotides read TGTGCCTGGAGTTCGGGGTCGAACACTGAAGCTTTCTTT. The chain is built from TRBV30 and TRBJ1-1; D not resolved. CDR3 length: 13 amino acids. Trimming cost V 2 bases and J 1 base, with 8 bases left between them. Germline-derived CDR1 and CDR2 are GTSNPN and SVGIG (reference sequence).

The V gene is TRBV5-1, the J gene TRBJ2-4; TRBD2 matches 8 bases. The CDR3 has 13 amino acids. The germline V gene has CDR1 SGHRS and CDR2 YFSETQ. V shed 4 bases and J 7 bases; nucleotides not matched to a gene: 4. CDR3 protein: CASSPGGDNIQYF. As DNA, the CDR3 is TGCGCCAGCAGCCCGGGAGGGGACAACATTCAGTACTTC.

This chain connects TRBV6-1 to TRBJ1-1, with D uncertain. Trimming took off 8 bases at V and 5 bases at J, with 6 bases between the two ends. Germline V gene sequence: CDR1 MNHNS, CDR2 SASEGT. CDR3 length equals 10 residues. DNA of the CDR3: TGTGCCAGCCGGGGTACTGAAGCTTTCTTT. This encodes CASRGTEAFF.

The chain couples TRBV7-8 to TRBJ1-2; a weak D match, TRBD1 (5 bases). Trimming removed 1 base from V and 7 bases from J, with 13 bases in between. The germline V gene has CDR1 SGHVS and CDR2 FQNEAQ. The CDR3 is 14 residues long. The CDR3 reads CASSLGLGEGGYTF. The DNA for the CDR3 is TGTGCCAGCAGCTTAGGATTAGGGGAAGGTGGCTACACCTTC.

This clone was seen a handful of times. The chain recombines TRBV6-1 with TRBJ1-1, with a tentative D call TRBD1 (6 bases). Germline loops: CDR1 MNHNS, CDR2 SASEGT. Trimming took 7 bases from V and 0 from J, leaving 12 bases between them. CDR3 length equals 14 residues. This chain's CDR3 is CASTEGGLNTEAFF. Here the CDR3 DNA reads TGTGCCAGCACCGAGGGGGGCCTGAACACTGAAGCTTTCTTT.

This clone has only a few counts. The same CDR3 can be traced to other DNA sequences in this sample. This chain uses TRBV7-9 with TRBJ2-3; maybe TRBD1 (5 bases). This CDR3 is 14 amino acids long. Germline assignment: CDR1 SEHNR and CDR2 FQNEAQ (reference sequence). Trimming stripped 5 bases from V and 2 bases from J, with 11 bases between. For the CDR3, the DNA is TGTGCCAGCAGCCTCCTAGGGGCCACAGATACGCAGTATTTT. Amino acids: CASSLLGATDTQYF.

This clone was counted between two and nine times. The rearrangement uses TRBV30 and TRBJ1-1; the D is unclear. CDR1 is GTSNPN, CDR2 SVGIG, per germline (reference sequence). V lost 2 bases to trimming and J lost 3 bases, with 7 bases between them. The CDR3 consists of 12 residues. CDR3 amino acids: CAWSYGDTEAFF. The CDR3 DNA follows: TGTGCCTGGAGTTACGGGGACACTGAAGCTTTCTTT.

V usage is TRBV30 and J usage is TRBJ1-2; TRBD1 might be the D (5 bases). Trimming pared 2 bases from V and 4 bases from J, leaving 17 bases between. The CDR3 totals 15 residues. The germline V gene has CDR1 GTSNPN and CDR2 SVGIG (reference sequence). The DNA of the CDR3 is TGTGCCTGGAGTTCTGGGGGGTCCTTAGCCTATGGCTACACCTTC. This encodes CAWSSGGSLAYGYTF.